One and the same sample provided the 4 T cell receptor beta chains below, sequenced in a study of OX40 agonist ivuxolimab in advanced cancers. The table came from immunoSEQ multiplex PCR; TCRdb's copy has only in-frame clones and leaves some out. This table has about 77,000 clones, over 75% appearing once. Sequencing used CD4+ or CD8+ T cells sorted from blood, obtained in a trial of the OX40 agonist ivuxolimab. All receptors derive from an adult with an advanced solid tumor such as melanoma, head and neck, liver or kidney cancer.

In nucleotides, the CDR3 is TGTGGAGCGGGGGGATCATACGAGCAGTACTTC. Protein product: CGAGGSYEQYF. The chain couples TRBV6-1 to TRBJ2-7; 9 bases align to TRBD2. Germline loops: CDR1 MNHNS, CDR2 SASEGT. This CDR3 spans 11 amino acids.

J is TRBJ1-4 and V is TRBV7-2; D not certain. Germline V gene data show CDR1 as SGHTA and CDR2 as FQGNSA. The CDR3 sequence is 13 residues long. With 0 bases removed from V and 6 bases from J, the gap between germline ends came to 5 bases. The CDR3 here is CASSLASYEKLFF. The CDR3 DNA sequence: TGTGCCAGCAGCTTAGCGAGCTATGAAAAACTGTTTTTT.

The chain couples TRBV4-2 to TRBJ2-5; D may be TRBD1 (5 bases). Per germline, CDR1 LGHNA and CDR2 YNFKEQ. V lost 0 bases and J 1 base, leaving 9 bases between the germline ends. The length of the CDR3 is 15 residues. In DNA, the CDR3 is TGTGCCAGCAGCCAAGATCGTAGGGGCCAAGAGACCCAGTACTTC. Its translation: CASSQDRRGQETQYF.

This chain links TRBV25-1 with TRBJ2-7; 10 nucleotides align to TRBD1. Germline V CDR1 and CDR2: MGHDK, SYGVNS. V lost 5 bases, J lost 0 bases, and 4 bases stayed unmatched. The CDR3 has 15 amino acids. The CDR3 region has the DNA TGTGCCAGCAGTTTCGGGACAGGGGCCTCCTACGAGCAGTACTTC. Protein product: CASSFGTGASYEQYF.